Each of the 9 T cell receptor beta chains below was sequenced from the same sample in a study of cytotoxic CD8 clonotypes in ibrutinib-treated CLL. Sequenced by immunoSEQ multiplex PCR; TCRdb stores in-frame clones only, minus some. The profile covers 250,000 to 350,000 clones, with approximately 76% appearing a single time and around 5.1% taken by the ten largest. Sequenced here: PBMCs, sampled at disease progression, from a patient treated with ibrutinib. These receptor sequences come from a human donor with chronic lymphocytic leukemia.

The CDR3 spells CASSKGQAINSPLHF. DNA for the CDR3: TGTGCCAGCAGCAAGGGACAGGCAATAAATTCACCCCTCCACTTT. V and J are TRBV7-2 and TRBJ1-6; 8 nucleotides agree with TRBD1. The CDR3 length is 15 residues. Unmatched junction bases numbered 7, after V lost 5 bases and J lost 7 bases. Germline V lookup: CDR1 SGHTA, CDR2 FQGNSA.

As DNA, the CDR3 is TGTGCCAGCAGCGTAGGACAGGGAAGAAACACCATATATTTT. The encoded protein is CASSVGQGRNTIYF. V is TRBV9 and J is TRBJ1-3; TRBD1 matches 7 bases. V lost 0 bases and J lost 5; bases outside the gene matches: 2. The CDR3 is 14 residues long. CDR1 is SGDLS, CDR2 YYNGEE, per germline.

The chain uses TRBV19 and TRBJ2-5, with TRBD2 matching 9 bases. Looked up from germline, CDR1 is LNHDA and CDR2 is SQIVND (reference sequence). The CDR3 extends over 15 amino acids. V lost 3 bases and J lost 5; bases outside the gene matches: 7. CDR3 sequence reads: CASSMQRGAGETQYF. CDR3 coding DNA: TGTGCCAGTAGTATGCAGCGGGGGGCAGGGGAGACCCAGTACTTC.

The genes are TRBV7-2 and TRBJ2-7; 7 nucleotides match TRBD2. Germline V CDR1 and CDR2: SGHTA, FQGNSA. The CDR3 totals 17 residues. V gave up 0 bases and J gave up 2 bases; unmatched junction bases: 10. This CDR3 reads CASSLAPGLAEAYEQYF. CDR3 nucleotides: TGTGCCAGCAGCTTAGCGCCCGGTCTAGCGGAAGCCTACGAGCAGTACTTC.

This chain connects TRBV18 to TRBJ2-7, with D perhaps TRBD1 (6 bases). Trimming removed 5 bases from V and 6 bases from J, with 14 bases in between. Germline V gene sequence: CDR1 KGHSH, CDR2 LQKENI. The CDR3 extends over 13 amino acids. The CDR3 reads CASSKQGAPEQYF. CDR3 bases: TGTGCCAGCTCAAAACAGGGAGCTCCCGAGCAGTACTTC.

The rearrangement links TRBV11-3 to TRBJ1-2; D may be TRBD1 (6 bases). Germline CDR1 and CDR2: SGHNT and YENEEA. The V end was cut by 5 bases, the J end by 4 bases, with 11 bases between. The CDR3 covers 13 residues. The CDR3 protein is CASSLRGGYGYTF. As DNA, the CDR3 is TGTGCCAGCAGCCTCAGGGGAGGCTATGGCTACACCTTC.

About this clone itself: This same CDR3 is encoded by further DNA sequences in the sample. As DNA, the CDR3 is TGTGCCAGCAGCTTAAGACTAGCAGACACCGGGGAGCTGTTTTTT. This sequence encodes CASSLRLADTGELFF. The J gene is TRBJ2-2, the V gene TRBV11-3; 7 nucleotides align to TRBD2. The germline CDR1 and CDR2 sequences are SGHNT and YENEEA. Trimming at V came to 2 bases and at J to 3 bases, leaving 3 bases not matched to a gene. The CDR3 loop spans 15 amino acids.

This clone came up a few times. The genes are TRBV18 and TRBJ2-5; D not certain. Germline V gives CDR1 KGHSH, CDR2 LQKENI. V lost 2 bases and J 3 bases, leaving 7 bases between the germline ends. This CDR3 is built from 13 residues. CDR3 amino acids: CASSPFPKETQYF. The CDR3 region has the DNA TGTGCCAGCTCACCATTTCCCAAAGAGACCCAGTACTTC.

The gene calls are TRBV29-1 and TRBJ1-3; D is unclear. V was trimmed by 4 bases and J by 0 bases, leaving 10 bases between them. Per the germline V gene, CDR1 is SQVTM and CDR2 is ANQGSEA. The CDR3 loop spans 14 amino acids. The CDR3: CSVGDIHSGNTIYF. DNA for the CDR3: TGCAGCGTTGGCGACATCCACTCTGGAAACACCATATATTTT.